A single sample is the source of the 18 T cell receptor beta chains below, sequenced in a study of control samples from healthy donors and cancer patients. The repertoire was sequenced with immunoSEQ multiplex PCR; TCRdb's copy has only in-frame clones and lacks some. The sample carries 130,000 to 150,000 clones, about 95% recorded once. The sample consisted of PBMCs. All receptors derive from a man aged 60 to 69 with colorectal cancer.

The chain is built from TRBV27 and TRBJ2-1, with D maybe TRBD2 (7 bases). CDR1 is MNHEY and CDR2 is SMNVEV in the germline V gene (reference sequence). V was clipped by 4 bases and J by 2 bases, with 15 bases between them. This CDR3 spans 16 amino acids. CDR3 amino acids: CASSSGGGGAYNEQFF. CDR3 coding DNA: TGTGCCAGCAGTTCGGGGGGCGGGGGTGCCTACAATGAGCAGTTCTTC.

This chain uses TRBV5-1 with TRBJ2-3; D is possibly TRBD1 or TRBD2 (5 bases each). Trimming stripped 0 bases from V and 2 bases from J, with 13 bases between. CDR1 is SGHRS, CDR2 YFSETQ, per germline. The CDR3 is 16 amino acids. In DNA form, the CDR3 reads TGCGCCAGCAGCTTGGTGGCAGGGACCCCCACAGATACGCAGTATTTT. Translated, it gives CASSLVAGTPTDTQYF.

V and J are TRBV5-4 and TRBJ2-7; 7 bases are a match to TRBD1. V shed 2 bases and J 0 bases; nucleotides not matched to a gene: 5. The CDR3 totals 15 residues. Germline lookup yields CDR1 SGHNT and CDR2 YYREEE (reference sequence). The CDR3 sequence: CASSFGQASSYEQYF. Written as DNA, the CDR3 is TGTGCCAGCAGCTTTGGACAGGCTAGCTCCTACGAGCAGTACTTC. The full variable domain, in which reference TRBV5-4 and TRBJ2-7 provide the parts outside the CDR3, is ETGVTQSPTHLIKTRGQQVTLRCSSQSGHNTVSWYQQALGQGPQFIFQYYREEENGRGNFPPRFSGLQFPNYSSELNVNALELDDSALYLCASSFGQASSYEQYFGPGTRLTVT.

The chain combines TRBV19 with TRBJ1-5, with D perhaps matching TRBD1 (5 bases). Germline assignment: CDR1 LNHDA and CDR2 SQIVND (reference sequence). The V end was cut by 6 bases, the J end by 0 bases, with 15 bases between. CDR3 length: 16 residues. Here the CDR3 reads CASRPEGTFSNQPQHF. CDR3 coding DNA: TGTGCCAGTAGGCCCGAGGGGACGTTTAGCAATCAGCCCCAGCATTTT.

The V call is TRBV2, the J call TRBJ2-7; no clear D gene. Germline V gives CDR1 SNHLY, CDR2 FYNNEI. Trimming stripped 2 bases from V and 2 bases from J, with 13 bases between. The CDR3 consists of 15 residues. CDR3 region: CASSESPAAAYEQYF. In DNA, the CDR3 is TGTGCCAGCAGTGAATCCCCGGCAGCCGCCTACGAGCAGTACTTC.

This rearrangement joins TRBV4-3 to TRBJ1-2, with TRBD1 matching over 8 bases. V shed 3 bases, J shed 4 bases, and the junction held 4 bases outside the gene matches. The CDR3 totals 14 residues. Per the germline V gene, CDR1 is LGHNA and CDR2 is YSLEER. CDR3 coding DNA: TGCGCCAGCAGCCAGGTACAGGGGGGCTATGGCTACACCTTC. It translates to CASSQVQGGYGYTF.

The chain couples TRBV5-4 to TRBJ1-4; TRBD1 agrees at 7 bases. Germline V gene lookup returns CDR1 SGHNT and CDR2 YYREEE (reference sequence). Trimming cost V 4 bases and J 5 bases; bases outside gene matches: 5. The CDR3 length is 14 residues. The CDR3 DNA reads TGTGCCAGCAGCCCGGGACAGCTGAATGAAAAACTGTTTTTT. Its protein product is CASSPGQLNEKLFF.

The chain recombines TRBV6-5 with TRBJ1-4; D is ambiguous. This CDR3 spans 16 amino acids. With 0 bases removed from V and 5 bases from J, the gap between germline ends came to 13 bases. Germline CDR1 is MNHEY and CDR2 is SVGAGI. The CDR3 spells CASSYSFIAVNEKLFF. The CDR3 nucleotides are TGTGCCAGCAGTTACTCTTTTATAGCCGTGAATGAAAAACTGTTTTTT.

This chain links TRBV5-5 with TRBJ2-3; maybe TRBD2 (6 bases). The CDR3 extends over 16 amino acids. With 4 bases removed from V and 0 bases from J, the gap between germline ends came to 15 bases. The germline CDR1 and CDR2 sequences are SGHKS and YYEKEE (reference sequence). The CDR3 reads CASSLTRIASTDTQYF. The CDR3 nucleotides read TGTGCCAGCAGCCTGACTAGAATTGCTAGCACAGATACGCAGTATTTT.

The rearrangement joins TRBV5-1 to TRBJ1-4; D unresolved. V lost 4 bases, J lost 4 bases, and 20 bases lay in between. There are 17 residues in the CDR3. CDR1 SGHRS and CDR2 YFSETQ come from the germline V gene. CDR3 amino acids: CASSPDGSSDRNEKLFF. CDR3 nucleotide sequence: TGCGCCAGCAGCCCGGACGGATCCTCTGACCGTAATGAAAAACTGTTTTTT.

In nucleotides, the CDR3 is TGTGCCAGCAGTTACGACGGCAGGGGAAGCTCCTACGAGCAGTACTTC. Translation gives CASSYDGRGSSYEQYF. This chain joins TRBV6-6 and TRBJ2-7, with D possibly TRBD1 on 6 matching bases. The V end was cut by 2 bases, the J end by 0 bases, with 14 bases between. Per germline, CDR1 MNHNY and CDR2 SVGAGI (reference sequence). The CDR3 loop spans 16 amino acids.

The V call is TRBV28, the J call TRBJ2-5; D remains ambiguous. The length of the CDR3 is 15 residues. The germline V gene has CDR1 MDHEN and CDR2 SYDVKM. The V end lost 6 bases, the J end lost 4 bases, and 18 bases lay between the germline ends. The CDR3 loop is CASSLPSPGRETQYF. CDR3 in DNA: TGTGCCAGCAGCCTTCCCTCCCCCGGACGAGAGACCCAGTACTTC.

The chain recombines TRBV27 with TRBJ1-5, with 8 bases matching TRBD1. This CDR3 has 15 amino acids. Germline V CDR1 and CDR2: MNHEY, SMNVEV (reference sequence). The V gene end was trimmed by 4 bases and the J gene end by 3 bases; junction bases not matched to a gene: 5. CDR3 sequence reads: CASSSGQGDNQPQHF. The DNA for the CDR3 is TGTGCCAGCAGTTCTGGACAGGGTGACAATCAGCCCCAGCATTTT.

This chain joins TRBV5-6 and TRBJ2-2; 8 bases line up with TRBD1. The germline V gene has CDR1 SGHDT and CDR2 YYEEEE. V lost 4 bases, J lost 6 bases, and 11 bases stayed unmatched. The CDR3 is 16 amino acids. The CDR3 region is CASSAPRDRLAGELFF. The CDR3 DNA sequence: TGTGCCAGCAGCGCACCCCGGGACAGGTTAGCCGGGGAGCTGTTTTTT.

The CDR3 is CASSGGQGANTEAFF. CDR3 DNA sequence: TGTGCCAGCAGCGGCGGACAGGGGGCGAACACTGAAGCTTTCTTT. The chain links TRBV5-6 to TRBJ1-1, with 11 bases aligning to TRBD1. The length of the CDR3 is 15 residues. V shed 4 bases, J shed 1 base, and the junction held 3 bases outside the gene matches. Germline CDR1 SGHDT, CDR2 YYEEEE.

As regards this clone: At one end the junction does not follow the germline gene, possibly because of a read error. The chain joins TRBV7-9 to TRBJ2-7, with 8 bases matching TRBD1. Per the germline V gene, CDR1 is SEHNR and CDR2 is FQNEAQ (reference sequence). The CDR3 is 14 residues long. The CDR3 DNA follows: TGTGCCAGCACCCCATGGGGACAGGCGACCCCCAGGGACTTC. This gives the protein CASTPWGQATPRDF. Full variable domain (missing parts from reference TRBV7-9 and TRBJ2-7): DTGVSQNPRHKITKRGQNVTFRCDPISEHNRLYWYRQTLGQGPEFLTYFQNEAQLEKSRLLSDRFSAERPKGSFSTLEIQRTEQGDSAMYLCASTPWGQATPRDFGPGTRLTVT.

The J gene is TRBJ2-7, the V gene TRBV7-9, with TRBD1 matching 10 bases. Germline CDR1 and CDR2: SEHNR and FQNEAQ (reference sequence). The trim removed 5 bases at V and 4 bases at J, leaving 11 bases unmatched. This CDR3 spans 16 amino acids. The CDR3 is CASSTPTGGADYEQYF. DNA for the CDR3: TGTGCCAGCAGCACACCGACAGGGGGCGCGGATTACGAGCAGTACTTC.

This chain connects TRBV10-1 to TRBJ1-2, with 7 bases matching TRBD1. The V segment lost 3 bases and the J segment 4 bases; nucleotides outside the gene matches: 2. Germline loops: CDR1 WNHNN, CDR2 SYGVQD (reference sequence). This CDR3 has 13 amino acids. The CDR3 protein is CASSEDRAYGYTF. CDR3 bases: TGCGCCAGCAGTGAAGACAGGGCCTATGGCTACACCTTC.